Listed below are T cell receptor beta chains from one sample, sequenced in a study of early T cells in non-severe SARS-CoV-2 infection. TCRdb recomputed calls from the 5' RACE reads with MiXCR, one row per CDR3 protein. In the table there are roughly 34,000 distinct CDR3 sequences, 6.8% of which are singletons. The sample in question was whole blood, obtained at baseline. Every receptor here comes from an adult who was a healthcare worker with PCR-confirmed SARS-CoV-2 infection or an uninfected control (not recorded which). Both conserved end residues are part of each CDR3. The D gene is left open where the match is weak. Where a row states a size, it is once, few, many or the class of an expanded clone; other rows omit it.

few	TRBV7-3	-	TRBJ2-3	TGTGCCGGCAGCTTGGGGGGATTGAGCACAGATACGCAGTATTTT	CAGSLGGLSTDTQYF
many	TRBV20-1	TRBD2	TRBJ2-3	TGCAGTGCTAGAGATCTGACTAGCCTCACAGATACGCAGTATTTT	CSARDLTSLTDTQYF
-	TRBV12-3/TRBV12-4	TRBD2	TRBJ2-3	TGTGCCAGCAGACCCGACGCGATAGCGGGAAGGGCAGATACGCAGTATTTT	CASRPDAIAGRADTQYF
few	TRBV9	-	TRBJ1-1	TGTGCCAGCAGCGTAGTTCCCTCCAACACTGAAGCTTTCTTT	CASSVVPSNTEAFF
few	TRBV5-1	TRBD1	TRBJ1-1	TGCGCCAGCAGCGTCGGGACAGGAATGGGGACTGAAGCTTTCTTT	CASSVGTGMGTEAFF
-	TRBV30	-	TRBJ1-1	TGTGCCTTGTTGGGGACAATATCAGCTTTCTTT	CALLGTISAFF
many	TRBV20-1	-	TRBJ1-6	TGCAGTGCTAATAGGGAGTCAAGTTCACCCCTCCACTTT	CSANRESSSPLHF
few	TRBV10-3	TRBD1	TRBJ2-7	TGTGCCATCAGTGATTCCTATACAGGGGGTTTCCCCTACGAGCAGTACTTC	CAISDSYTGGFPYEQYF
few	TRBV12-3/TRBV12-4	TRBD2	TRBJ2-7	TGTGCCAGCAGTAAAGGGACTAGCGGGTCCTACGAGCAGTACTTC	CASSKGTSGSYEQYF
-	TRBV3-1	TRBD1	TRBJ1-2	TGTGCCAGCAGCCGTCCTGCGGGACAGGGGGCGCTGGGCTACACCTTC	CASSRPAGQGALGYTF
few	TRBV29-1	TRBD2	TRBJ2-3	TGCAGCCTTAGCGGGAGGGCCGCAGATACGCAGTATTTT	CSLSGRAADTQYF
many	TRBV6-1	TRBD1	TRBJ1-5	TGTGCCAGCAGTGCGACGGGACAGTACAATCAGCCCCAGCATTTT	CASSATGQYNQPQHF
few	TRBV6-1	-	TRBJ1-4	TGTGCCAGCAGTAGAGATGAAAAACTGTTTTTT	CASSRDEKLFF
-	TRBV27	TRBD1	TRBJ2-7	TGTGCCAGCAGTTTATTGGGACAGGGCAACGAGCAGTACTTC	CASSLLGQGNEQYF
-	TRBV7-8	-	TRBJ1-6	TGTGCCAGCAGGGCGGTGAATAATTCACCCCTCCACTTT	CASRAVNNSPLHF
many	TRBV5-1	-	TRBJ2-3	TGCGCCAGCAGCTTGGCGGCCTCTAGCACAGATACGCAGTATTTT	CASSLAASSTDTQYF
-	TRBV7-9	TRBD1	TRBJ2-7	TGTGCCAGCAGCTTAGCGCCGACAGGGCCGAGGGAGCAGTACTTC	CASSLAPTGPREQYF
-	TRBV5-4	-	TRBJ2-2	TGTGCCAGCAGCCGGCCCACAGGGTCCGGGGAGCTGTTTTTT	CASSRPTGSGELFF
few	TRBV5-1	TRBD1	TRBJ2-3	TGCGCCAGCAGCTTGGGCGGACAGGGGGCATCGGGAGATACGCAGTATTTT	CASSLGGQGASGDTQYF
many	TRBV20-1	TRBD1	TRBJ2-5	TGCAGTGCTAGTCTCGGGACAGGGTTCGGTCAAGAGACCCAGTACTTC	CSASLGTGFGQETQYF
-	TRBV7-9	-	TRBJ1-1	TGTGCCAGCACCATCGCGGGGGATGGCACTGAAGCTTTCTTT	CASTIAGDGTEAFF
many	TRBV2	-	TRBJ1-2	TGTGCCAGCCTGCCGAGGCATCGCCCTGACTATGGCTACACCTTC	CASLPRHRPDYGYTF
-	TRBV12-3/TRBV12-4	-	TRBJ1-1	TGTGCCACCACTACCTTAGGGACGAACACTGAAGCTTTCTTT	CATTTLGTNTEAFF
many	TRBV29-1	-	TRBJ2-7	TGCAGCGTCGGGGCATCGTTCTACGAGCAGTACTTC	CSVGASFYEQYF
-	TRBV29-1	-	TRBJ1-1	TGCAGCGTTGAGGGAACCTTGAACACTGAAGCTTTCTTT	CSVEGTLNTEAFF
few	TRBV10-3	-	TRBJ1-6	TGTGCCATCAGACGCAATTCCAAGGGGAGGGATTCACCCCTCCACTTT	CAIRRNSKGRDSPLHF
-	TRBV21-1	-	TRBJ1-3	TGTGCCAGCAGCCGGGGACGGTGCCTCTCTGGAAACACCATATATTTT	CASSRGRCLSGNTIYF
-	TRBV5-1	-	TRBJ2-7	TGCGCCAGCAAACTGGGAAGCATCCAATACGAGCAGTACTTC	CASKLGSIQYEQYF
-	TRBV30	-	TRBJ2-7	TGTGCCTGGAGTGTACTAGGCGGTTTTAGGTACGAGCAGTACTTC	CAWSVLGGFRYEQYF
many	TRBV18	TRBD2	TRBJ2-4	TGTGCCAGCTCAGAACTACTAGCGGGAGGACTAGCCAAAAACATTCAGTACTTC	CASSELLAGGLAKNIQYF
many	TRBV6-5	TRBD1	TRBJ1-6	TGTGCCAGCACCCCAACGCAGGGGGCTAGGAATTCACCCCTCCACTTT	CASTPTQGARNSPLHF
few	TRBV20-1	TRBD1	TRBJ1-4	TGCAGTGCAGAAGGACAGGGGAGACGGGAAAAACTGTTTTTT	CSAEGQGRREKLFF
few	TRBV7-2	TRBD2	TRBJ2-7	TGTGCCAGCAGCGGTAGCGGAGGAGCGGGACCCTACGAGCAGTACTTC	CASSGSGGAGPYEQYF
many	TRBV6-1	-	TRBJ2-6	TGTGCCAGCAGTGGGTCCTCTGGGGCCAACGTCCTGACTTTC	CASSGSSGANVLTF
many	TRBV4-1	-	TRBJ1-3	TGCGCCAGCAGCCAGACTGCTGAAAACACCATATATTTT	CASSQTAENTIYF
-	TRBV3-1	-	TRBJ2-5	TGTGCCAGCAGCCCCTCTAGCGTCCAAGAGACCCAGTACTTC	CASSPSSVQETQYF
-	TRBV12-3/TRBV12-4	-	TRBJ2-3	TGTGCCAGCATTCGGCGGGGTCTGTCGGTCACAGATACGCAGTATTTT	CASIRRGLSVTDTQYF
few	TRBV28	TRBD1	TRBJ1-5	TGTGCCAGCTATACGACAGGGGACAATCAGCCCCAGCATTTT	CASYTTGDNQPQHF
many	TRBV20-1	TRBD2	TRBJ2-5	TGCAGTGCTAGAGTAGCGGGACAAGAGACCCAGTACTTC	CSARVAGQETQYF
-	TRBV20-1	TRBD1	TRBJ2-7	TGCAGTGCTAGAGGGACTCCGGGACAGGGGGCCTACGAGCAGTACTTC	CSARGTPGQGAYEQYF
-	TRBV18	-	TRBJ2-2	TGTGCCAGCTTCACCCTCGGTGACACCGGGGAGCTGTTTTTT	CASFTLGDTGELFF
-	TRBV20-1	TRBD2	TRBJ2-3	TGCAGTGCGAAGACTAGCGGCCCAGATACGCAGTATTTT	CSAKTSGPDTQYF
many	TRBV12-3/TRBV12-4	-	TRBJ2-7	TGTGCCAGCAGTTTAGTGGGAGAGCAGTACTTC	CASSLVGEQYF
-	TRBV7-9	-	TRBJ1-6	TGTGCCAGCAGCCAACAAAATGCCGCGTCACCCCTCCACTTT	CASSQQNAASPLHF
many	TRBV7-2	-	TRBJ1-5	TGTGCCAGCAGCTTACAGGGGATGGCATGGAGCAATCAGCCCCAGCATTTT	CASSLQGMAWSNQPQHF